This TCR beta chain was sequenced during a study of T cells in Graves' hyperthyroidism and ophthalmopathy. Study-wide results and limits: Within blood appeared most thyroid clonotypes that had expanded above 0.001.

RNA transcripts yielded amplified TCR beta CDR3 regions. The HTBI primer set was used in a first-round RT-PCR of the TCR CDR3. TCRdb recomputed calls from the multiplex PCR reads with MiXCR, one row per CDR3 protein. Of 800,000 or so distinct CDR3 sequences listed, more than 30% are singletons. V gave up 1 base and J gave up 0 bases, with 16 bases separating them. CDR3 length: 16 residues. Germline lookup yields CDR1 DFQATT and CDR2 SNEGSKA (reference sequence). Stable Graves' hyperthyroidism meant no ophthalmopathy progression within 18 months. Source material for PBMCs was less than 12 ml fresh peripheral blood. This clonotype was counted between two and nine times. Its antigen is not identified.

The TCR comes from a man younger than 35 with Graves' hyperthyroidism. The sample consisted of blood. The V and J genes are TRBV20-1 and TRBJ2-7, with a tentative D call TRBD1 (6 bases). CDR3 coding DNA: TGCAGTGCTAGAGGGGAAAAGGGCAGGGGCTCCTACGAGCAGTACTTC. As protein: CSARGEKGRGSYEQYF.